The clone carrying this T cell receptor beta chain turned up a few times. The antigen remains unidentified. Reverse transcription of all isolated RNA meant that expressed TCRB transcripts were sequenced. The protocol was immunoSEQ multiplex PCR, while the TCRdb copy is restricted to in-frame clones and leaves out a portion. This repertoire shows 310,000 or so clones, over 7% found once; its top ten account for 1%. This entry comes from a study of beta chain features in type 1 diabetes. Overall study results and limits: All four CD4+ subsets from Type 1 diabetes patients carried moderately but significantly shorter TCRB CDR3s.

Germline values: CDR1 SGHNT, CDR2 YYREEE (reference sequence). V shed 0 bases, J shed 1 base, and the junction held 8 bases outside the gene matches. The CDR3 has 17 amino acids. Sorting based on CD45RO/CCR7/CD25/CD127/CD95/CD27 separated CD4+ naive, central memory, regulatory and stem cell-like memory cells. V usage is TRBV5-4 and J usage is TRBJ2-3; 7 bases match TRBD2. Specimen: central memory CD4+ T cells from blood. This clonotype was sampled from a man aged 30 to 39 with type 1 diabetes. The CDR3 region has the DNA TGTGCCAGCAGCTTGGCCATCGTAGCGGGCGGCACAGATACGCAGTATTTT. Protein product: CASSLAIVAGGTDTQYF.